This record concerns one TCR beta chain sequence. The antigen remains unidentified. 60 Vbeta and 13 Jbeta primers were used in PCR. Sequencing was performed with immunoSEQ multiplex PCR; in TCRdb, only in-frame clones are kept and a portion is missing. Among 85,000 to 130,000 clones listed, around 82% were seen once. V lost 3 bases, J lost 4 bases, and 9 bases stayed unmatched. Germline CDR1 reads SGHTS; CDR2 reads YDEGEE. The CDR3 loop spans 18 amino acids. This specimen comes from a study of cytomegalovirus exposure and HLA in healthy donors. Turning to the study itself: Out of 398 genotyped donors, around 80% belonged to the Caucasian-associated ancestry cluster. Whole-study results and caveats: Per a later analysis, 15,000 to 20,000 TCR beta sequences showed association with HLA alleles at 0.05 false discovery rate.

The donors (healthy individuals) were bone marrow donors. Sequenced input: PBMCs. The clonotype comes from a man aged 45-65 years in good health and CMV-seronegative. The genes are TRBV5-8 and TRBJ2-1; 14 nucleotides align to TRBD2. CDR3: CASSSGLAGDLSYNEQFF. CDR3 in DNA: TGTGCCAGCAGCTCGGGACTAGCGGGGGACCTTTCTTACAATGAGCAGTTCTTC.